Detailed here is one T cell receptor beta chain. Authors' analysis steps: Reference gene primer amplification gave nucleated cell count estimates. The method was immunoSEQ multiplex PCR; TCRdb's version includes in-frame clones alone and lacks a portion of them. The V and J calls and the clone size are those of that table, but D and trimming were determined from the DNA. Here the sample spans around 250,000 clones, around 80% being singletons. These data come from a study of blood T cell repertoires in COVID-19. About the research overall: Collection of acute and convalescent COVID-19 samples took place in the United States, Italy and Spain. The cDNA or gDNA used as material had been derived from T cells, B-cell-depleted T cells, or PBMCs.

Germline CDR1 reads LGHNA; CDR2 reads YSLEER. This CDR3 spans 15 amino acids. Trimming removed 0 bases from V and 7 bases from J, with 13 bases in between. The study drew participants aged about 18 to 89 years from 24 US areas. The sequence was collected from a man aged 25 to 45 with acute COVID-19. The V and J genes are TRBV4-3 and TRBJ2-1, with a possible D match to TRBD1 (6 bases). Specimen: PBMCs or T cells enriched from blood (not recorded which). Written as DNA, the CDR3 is TGCGCCAGCAGCCAAGAGGGCAGGGGAGCGAATGAGCAGTTCTTC. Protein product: CASSQEGRGANEQFF.